The 28 T cell receptor beta chains given below trace back to one sample, sequenced in a study of spatial heterogeneity in lung cancer. Each CDR3 protein is one row after TCRdb ran MiXCR on the 5' RACE reads. The data hold about 7,800 distinct CDR3 sequences, with roughly 8.6% observed a single time. Time point described: sample taken at primary tumor resection. Researchers sequenced whole RNA taken from tumor, nontumor lung or frozen PBMC without sorting. The source material was PBMCs, sampled at surgery. Every receptor here comes from a male donor with early-stage non-small cell lung cancer.

This clonotype was seen more than once but under ten times. This beta chain is an unintended read in a library built for alpha chains; its size means little. The chain is built from TRBV3-1 and TRBJ1-2; a possible D gene is TRBD1 (5 bases). CDR1 is LGHDT, CDR2 YNNKEL, per germline (reference sequence). CDR3 length: 15 residues. The V end lost 3 bases, the J end lost 7 bases, and 18 bases lay between the germline ends. This chain's CDR3 is CASSHAFPGDRGYTF. The CDR3 DNA follows: TGTGCCAGCAGCCATGCCTTCCCGGGGGATCGTGGCTACACCTTC.

This clonotype was seen many times. This beta chain is a stray read from a library made for alpha chains; its abundance is not meaningful. This sequence joins TRBV29-1 and TRBJ2-3; TRBD2 matches 7 bases. Germline assignment: CDR1 SQVTM and CDR2 ANQGSEA. The CDR3 sequence is 13 residues long. After removal of 6 bases from V and 2 bases from J, the junction contained 5 bases not matched to a gene. Here the CDR3 DNA reads TGCAGCGTGCTAGCGGCCTCCACAGATACGCAGTATTTT. Amino acid sequence: CSVLAASTDTQYF.

This clonotype rates as large. This beta chain was picked up by a library intended for alpha chains and is off target, so its count carries little meaning. The chain carries TRBV20-1 and TRBJ2-7; D is unclear. Between the trimmed V and J ends, which lost 4 bases and 4 bases, there was a span of 14 bases. This CDR3 region has 13 residues. The V gene's germline CDR1 is DFQATT and CDR2 SNEGSKA (reference sequence). CDR3 sequence: CSANEDGIYEQYF. The CDR3 bases are TGCAGTGCTAACGAGGACGGAATATACGAGCAGTACTTC.

This clonotype was counted ten times or more. This beta chain lies outside the target of a library built for alpha chains; its clone size means little. The gene calls are TRBV7-3 and TRBJ2-1; D perhaps matches TRBD2 (6 bases). In germline, CDR1 is SGHTA, CDR2 FQGTGA. V lost 4 bases to trimming and J lost 5 bases, with 9 bases between them. The CDR3 totals 13 residues. For the CDR3, the DNA is TGTGCCAGCAGCTCGGGGGTAAACAATGAGCAGTTCTTC. Its protein is CASSSGVNNEQFF.

As regards this clonotype: This beta chain is an unintended read in a library built for alpha chains; its size means little. The chain employs TRBV29-1 and TRBJ2-2; D is perhaps TRBD2 (5 bases). This CDR3 region has 14 residues. Germline V gene data show CDR1 as SQVTM and CDR2 as ANQGSEA. Trimming removed 3 bases from V and 6 bases from J, with 14 bases in between. CDR3 protein: CSVERAALAGELFF. The CDR3 nucleotides read TGCAGCGTTGAGAGGGCAGCCTTGGCCGGGGAGCTGTTTTTT.

This clonotype was found many times. The library was designed around alpha chains, so this beta chain is a stray read whose abundance carries little weight. The chain links TRBV15 to TRBJ2-1; D is ambiguous. There are 13 residues in the CDR3. The ends were cut back, 4 bases at V and 8 bases at J, with 12 bases in the middle. Germline lookup yields CDR1 LNHNV and CDR2 YYDKDF (reference sequence). Written as DNA, the CDR3 is TGTGCCACCAGCAATAGTGGTTTTGATGAGCAGTTCTTC. Encoded protein: CATSNSGFDEQFF.

This clonotype came up once. With the library built for alpha chains, this beta chain is off target and its frequency is not meaningful. The rearrangement links TRBV7-9 to TRBJ2-3; D is ambiguous. Trimming took off 5 bases at V and 0 bases at J, with 15 bases between the two ends. CDR1 and CDR2 from the germline V gene are SEHNR and FQNEAQ (reference sequence). The CDR3 runs to 16 residues. The CDR3, as DNA: TGTGCCAGCAGCCCCGCAGGACCGACTAGCACAGATACGCAGTATTTT. Its translation: CASSPAGPTSTDTQYF.

This clonotype was seen ten or more times. This beta chain was picked up by a library intended for alpha chains and is off target, so its count carries little meaning. The genes are TRBV7-9 and TRBJ2-3; the D gene is possibly TRBD2 (6 bases). Looked up from germline, CDR1 is SEHNR and CDR2 is FQNEAQ (reference sequence). Trimming stripped 1 base from V and 2 bases from J, with 10 bases between. The length of the CDR3 is 15 residues. CDR3 sequence reads: CASSLGGDFTDTQYF. The CDR3 coding sequence is TGTGCCAGCAGCTTAGGCGGGGACTTCACAGATACGCAGTATTTT.

This clonotype was detected a few times. Since the library was made to target alpha chains, this beta chain is a stray read and its abundance is not meaningful. The chain combines TRBV11-1 with TRBJ1-1; 7 bases are shared with TRBD1. Germline-derived CDR1 and CDR2 are SGHAT and FQDESV (reference sequence). The CDR3 covers 16 residues. With 5 bases clipped from V and 1 base from J, the junction kept 10 bases outside the gene matches. CDR3 region: CASSLTGAPTNTEAFF. The CDR3 region has the DNA TGTGCCAGCAGCCTCACAGGGGCCCCCACGAACACTGAAGCTTTCTTT.

This clonotype was seen many times. A library prepared for alpha chains yielded this beta chain as an off-target read; its size is of little meaning. V usage is TRBV7-8 and J usage is TRBJ2-3; 8 bases match TRBD1. V trimming: 1 base; J trimming: 1 base; junction bases outside the gene matches: 4. CDR1 and CDR2 (germline): SGHVS, FQNEAQ. CDR3 length equals 16 residues. As DNA, the CDR3 is TGTGCCAGCAGCTTAGGCAGGGGGCAAGGCACAGATACGCAGTATTTT. The encoded protein is CASSLGRGQGTDTQYF.

Comment on this clonotype: Since the library was made to target alpha chains, this beta chain is a stray read and its abundance is not meaningful. V is TRBV7-9 and J is TRBJ1-2; 7 bases fit TRBD1. This CDR3 has 15 residues. Trimming cost V 5 bases and J 2 bases; bases outside gene matches: 8. From germline, CDR1 is SEHNR and CDR2 FQNEAQ (reference sequence). As DNA, the CDR3 is TGTGCCAGCAGCCCCCAGGGGGAACGAAACTATGGCTACACCTTC. It translates to CASSPQGERNYGYTF.

This clonotype was seen at least ten times. This beta chain lies outside the target of a library built for alpha chains; its clone size means little. The chain has TRBV9 and TRBJ2-7; weak D call: TRBD1 (5 bases). The CDR3 sequence is 15 residues long. Looked up from germline, CDR1 is SGDLS and CDR2 is YYNGEE. Trimming stripped 2 bases from V and 2 bases from J, with 14 bases between. The DNA of the CDR3 is TGTGCCAGCAGCGTCTCCGTAGACAGCCCCTACGAGCAGTACTTC. Its translation is CASSVSVDSPYEQYF.

With respect to this clonotype: The library was built for alpha chains, so this beta chain is an off-target read and its size means little. The gene calls are TRBV6-5 and TRBJ1-5; TRBD1 matches at 11 bases. V lost 4 bases and J lost 13; bases outside the gene matches: 15. Germline V gene data show CDR1 as MNHEY and CDR2 as SVGAGI. This CDR3 comprises 16 residues. The CDR3 sequence is CASSSNRDRGVAGQHF. In DNA form, the CDR3 reads TGTGCCAGCAGTTCCAACCGGGACAGGGGGGTGGCTGGGCAGCATTTT.

This clonotype was recorded at least ten times. This beta chain turned up in a library designed for alpha chains; as an off-target read, its abundance says little. V is TRBV5-6 and J is TRBJ2-1; D is ambiguous. Germline CDR1 is SGHDT and CDR2 is YYEEEE. CDR3 length equals 13 residues. V was pared by 0 bases and J by 10 bases, with 11 bases between. CDR3 loop: CASSLVYGWEQFF. The DNA of the CDR3 is TGTGCCAGCAGCTTGGTGTACGGGTGGGAGCAGTTCTTC.

This clonotype has ten or more counts. The library was built for alpha chains, so this beta chain is an off-target read and its size means little. The chain employs TRBV18 and TRBJ1-1, with 10 bases aligning to TRBD1. V was pared by 6 bases and J by 5 bases, with 15 bases of the junction left unmatched. CDR1 and CDR2 from the germline V gene are KGHSH and LQKENI. CDR3 length: 17 amino acids. CDR3 protein: CASSPFTPGQGTTEAFF. CDR3 nucleotides: TGTGCCAGCTCGCCGTTTACGCCGGGACAGGGGACGACTGAAGCTTTCTTT.

This clonotype is labeled medium-sized. For a library built for alpha chains, this beta chain is a stray read; little rests on its size. The rearrangement uses TRBV29-1 and TRBJ2-2; 7 bases are shared with TRBD1. Germline CDR1 SQVTM, CDR2 ANQGSEA. Losses at the gene ends were 5 bases for V and 5 bases for J; bases not matched to a gene: 2. The CDR3 covers 12 residues. This chain's CDR3 is CSVHRGTGELFF. The CDR3 DNA follows: TGCAGCGTTCACAGGGGTACCGGGGAGCTGTTTTTT.

This clonotype was recorded many times. This beta chain is off target for a library built for alpha chains, so its abundance means little. The rearrangement uses TRBV4-3 and TRBJ2-2, with D perhaps matching TRBD2 (6 bases). With 0 bases removed from V and 6 bases from J, the gap between germline ends came to 8 bases. The CDR3 loop spans 14 amino acids. CDR1 LGHNA and CDR2 YSLEER come from the germline V gene. The DNA of the CDR3 is TGCGCCAGCAGCCAAGATGGGGAGGCCGGGGAGCTGTTTTTT. Translation gives CASSQDGEAGELFF.

This clonotype is medium-sized by share. This beta chain was picked up by a library intended for alpha chains and is off target, so its count carries little meaning. The J gene is TRBJ2-3, the V gene TRBV24-1; the D gene is possibly TRBD1 (5 bases). The germline V and J ends were trimmed by 4 bases and 9 bases, with 16 bases remaining between them. The CDR3 has 14 residues. CDR1 is KGHDR and CDR2 is SFDVKD in the germline V gene. The chain's CDR3 is CATSEQADPATQYF. CDR3 sequence (DNA): TGTGCCACCAGTGAACAGGCGGACCCAGCCACGCAGTATTTT.

A note on this clonotype: This beta chain represents an off-target read in a library built for alpha chains; its size is of limited meaning. The chain uses TRBV9 and TRBJ1-2, with TRBD1 matching over 7 bases. CDR3 length equals 17 residues. With V trimmed by 2 bases and J by 2 bases, 12 bases remained unmatched. Germline values: CDR1 SGDLS, CDR2 YYNGEE. CDR3 bases: TGTGCCAGCAGCGTTGGCCTGGAAGGGGGCGCGAACTATGGCTACACCTTC. This encodes CASSVGLEGGANYGYTF.

This clonotype was detected many times. With the library built for alpha chains, this beta chain is off target and its frequency is not meaningful. The chain links TRBV20-1 to TRBJ2-7; a weak D match, TRBD2 (5 bases). This CDR3 is built from 14 residues. The germline V and J ends were trimmed by 3 bases and 1 base, with 13 bases remaining between them. Germline assignment: CDR1 DFQATT and CDR2 SNEGSKA (reference sequence). The chain's CDR3 is CSASPSGISYEQYF. DNA of the CDR3: TGCAGTGCTAGTCCTTCCGGGATTTCCTACGAGCAGTACTTC.

This clonotype was seen repeatedly, ten times or more. This beta chain is an unintended read in a library built for alpha chains; its size means little. The gene calls are TRBV13 and TRBJ2-1, with D hard to call. V was shortened by 1 base and J by 5 bases, with 9 bases between the two germline ends. Germline assignment: CDR1 PRHDT and CDR2 FYEKMQ (reference sequence). This CDR3 spans 14 amino acids. The chain's CDR3 is CASSLVEENNEQFF. DNA of the CDR3: TGTGCCAGCAGCTTAGTGGAAGAAAACAATGAGCAGTTCTTC.

This clonotype was found a few times. Since it is a stray read in a library aimed at alpha chains, this beta chain has a size that is not meaningful. The chain links TRBV12-3 or TRBV12-4 to TRBJ2-6; tentative D call: TRBD2 (6 bases). V was shortened by 5 bases and J by 0 bases, with 17 bases between the two germline ends. The CDR3 contains 18 residues. CDR3 in DNA: TGTGCCAGCAGTCCTCTGGTGGGAGGTGCCTCTGGGGCCAACGTCCTGACTTTC. Protein sequence: CASSPLVGGASGANVLTF.

This clonotype was picked up a small number of times. Since it is a stray read in a library aimed at alpha chains, this beta chain has a size that is not meaningful. The rearrangement uses TRBV24-1 and TRBJ2-7, with D unclear. Per germline, CDR1 KGHDR and CDR2 SFDVKD. V was clipped by 2 bases and J by 3 bases, with 10 bases between them. The CDR3 spans 14 residues. The chain's CDR3 is CATSDSNSIYEQYF. CDR3 DNA: TGTGCCACCAGTGATTCTAACTCCATCTACGAGCAGTACTTC.

The sample holds a few counts of this clonotype. With the library built for alpha chains, this beta chain is off target and its frequency is not meaningful. The chain recombines TRBV6-5 with TRBJ2-7; D is possibly TRBD1 (6 bases). V lost 6 bases, J lost 3 bases, and 15 bases lay in between. The CDR3 covers 14 residues. Germline lookup yields CDR1 MNHEY and CDR2 SVGAGI. The CDR3 DNA is TGTGCCAGCAGCCTAACGACAGGTAGCTACGAGCAGTACTTC. Its translation is CASSLTTGSYEQYF.

This clonotype was found many times. The library was prepared for alpha chains; this beta chain is a stray read, so its frequency means little. The V gene is TRBV6-1, the J gene TRBJ2-7; 9 nucleotides line up with TRBD2. Trimming took 2 bases from V and 4 from J; bases not matched to a gene: 6. This CDR3 region has 15 residues. Per germline, CDR1 MNHNS and CDR2 SASEGT. The CDR3 DNA is TGTGCCAGCAGTGAATCGAGGACTAGCGTATACGAGCAGTACTTC. It encodes CASSESRTSVYEQYF.

At least ten counts were recorded for this clonotype. Little can be read into the size of this beta chain, an off-target read in a library designed for alpha chains. The chain links TRBV15 to TRBJ2-7, with TRBD1 matching over 10 bases. V dropped 0 bases and J dropped 6; count of bases not matched to a gene: 8. Germline V gene lookup returns CDR1 LNHNV and CDR2 YYDKDF (reference sequence). The CDR3 is made up of 16 amino acids. CDR3 sequence reads: CATSRDPGTGVFEQYF. CDR3 nucleotides: TGTGCCACCAGCAGAGATCCCGGGACAGGGGTGTTCGAGCAGTACTTC.

This clonotype is medium-sized. In a library made to pick up alpha chains, this beta chain is a stray read with a size that means little. The chain links TRBV9 to TRBJ2-1; 9 nucleotides align to TRBD1. Germline V CDR1 and CDR2: SGDLS, YYNGEE. The CDR3 loop spans 14 amino acids. The V segment lost 3 bases and the J segment 8 bases; nucleotides outside the gene matches: 6. This CDR3 reads CASSAGQGLHEQFF. CDR3 DNA sequence: TGTGCCAGCAGCGCTGGACAGGGGTTGCATGAGCAGTTCTTC.

This clonotype was found many times. As an off-target read in a library built for alpha chains, this beta chain has a frequency of little significance. V is TRBV29-1 and J is TRBJ1-1, with D possibly TRBD1 on 5 matching bases. Germline-derived CDR1 and CDR2 are SQVTM and ANQGSEA. The CDR3 covers 10 residues. V lost 4 bases and J lost 8, with 8 bases in between. In DNA form, the CDR3 reads TGCAGCGTTGGGGAGGGGGAAGCTTTCTTT. This gives the protein CSVGEGEAFF. The complete variable domain, with remaining parts taken from reference TRBV29-1 and TRBJ1-1, reads SAVISQKPSRDICQRGTSLTIQCQVDSQVTMMFWYRQQPGQSLTLIATANQGSEATYESGFVIDKFPISRPNLTFSTLTVSNMSPEDSSIYLCSVGEGEAFFGQGTRLTVV.